This TCR beta chain was sequenced for a study of blood T cell repertoires in COVID-19. The repertoire was sequenced with immunoSEQ multiplex PCR; TCRdb's copy has only in-frame clones and lacks some. Found here are roughly 80,000 clones, about 83% of them singletons; the top ten hold about 10%. This sequence originates from a human donor in a cohort sampled during active COVID-19. The sequenced sample was peripheral blood.

The CDR3 DNA is TGTGCCAGCAGCCCCGGCCTACGAGGGGAGCAGTACTTC. This sequence encodes CASSPGLRGEQYF. The rearrangement joins TRBV7-2 to TRBJ2-7, with a tentative D call TRBD2 (5 bases). Germline V gene sequence: CDR1 SGHTA, CDR2 FQGNSA. Trimming pared 5 bases from V and 7 bases from J, leaving 15 bases between. CDR3 length equals 13 residues.